This TCR beta chain was recorded in a study of tumor-infiltrating lymphocytes in localized non-small cell lung cancer. About the study: Tumor tissue and non-adjacent uninvolved lung came from each patient.

Germline V lookup: CDR1 KGHSH, CDR2 LQKENI. V lost 2 bases to trimming and J lost 3 bases; unmatched junction nucleotides: 6. The CDR3 totals 15 residues. The method was immunoSEQ multiplex PCR; TCRdb's version includes in-frame clones alone and lacks a portion of them. This table holds roughly 20,000 clones, about 80% found once. Study outcomes and limitations: Compared with uninvolved lung, tumors showed higher T cell infiltration by TCRbeta sequencing.

A remark on this clone: Its specificity is unknown.

The sequenced sample was lung tumor tissue. The receptor was derived from a human donor with non-small cell lung cancer. This sequence joins TRBV18 and TRBJ1-1, with 7 bases identical to TRBD1. The CDR3 sequence: CASSPSTGWDTEAFF. CDR3 DNA: TGTGCCAGCTCACCATCGACAGGGTGGGACACTGAAGCTTTCTTT.